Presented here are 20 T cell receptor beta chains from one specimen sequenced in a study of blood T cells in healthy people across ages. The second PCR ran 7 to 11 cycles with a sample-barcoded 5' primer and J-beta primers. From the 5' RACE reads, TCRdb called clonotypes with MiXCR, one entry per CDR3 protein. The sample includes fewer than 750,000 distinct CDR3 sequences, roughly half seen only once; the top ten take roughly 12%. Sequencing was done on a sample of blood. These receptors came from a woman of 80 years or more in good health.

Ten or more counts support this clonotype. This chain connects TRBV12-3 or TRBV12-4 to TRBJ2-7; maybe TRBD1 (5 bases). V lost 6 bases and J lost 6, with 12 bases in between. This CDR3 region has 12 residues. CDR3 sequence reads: CASSFGQVEQYF. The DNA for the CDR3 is TGTGCCAGCAGCTTTGGACAAGTCGAGCAGTACTTC.

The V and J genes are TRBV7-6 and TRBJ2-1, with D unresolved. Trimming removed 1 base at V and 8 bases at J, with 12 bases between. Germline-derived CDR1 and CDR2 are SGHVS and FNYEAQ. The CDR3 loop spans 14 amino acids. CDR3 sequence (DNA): TGTGCCAGCAGCTTAGGGGGTTGGAGTGATGAGCAGTTCTTC. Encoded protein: CASSLGGWSDEQFF. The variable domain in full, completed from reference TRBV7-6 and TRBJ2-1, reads GAGVSQSPRYKVTKRGQDVALRCDPISGHVSLYWYRQALGQGPEFLTYFNYEAQQDKSGLPNDRFSAERPEGSISTLTIQRTEQRDSAMYRCASSLGGWSDEQFFGPGTRLTVL.

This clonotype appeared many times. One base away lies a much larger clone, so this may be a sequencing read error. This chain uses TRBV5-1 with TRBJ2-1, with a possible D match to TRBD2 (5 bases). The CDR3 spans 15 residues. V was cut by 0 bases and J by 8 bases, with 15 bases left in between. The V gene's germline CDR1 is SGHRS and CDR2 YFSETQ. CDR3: CASSLGRIEEDEQFF. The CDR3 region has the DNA TGCGCCAGCAGCTTGGGACGCATTGAGGAGGATGAGCAGTTCTTC.

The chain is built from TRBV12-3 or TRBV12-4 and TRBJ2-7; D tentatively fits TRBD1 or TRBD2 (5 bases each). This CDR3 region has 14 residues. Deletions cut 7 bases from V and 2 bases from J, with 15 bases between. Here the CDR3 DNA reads TGTGCCAGCAACCGAGGGGCAGGGCCCTACGAGCAGTACTTC. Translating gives CASNRGAGPYEQYF.

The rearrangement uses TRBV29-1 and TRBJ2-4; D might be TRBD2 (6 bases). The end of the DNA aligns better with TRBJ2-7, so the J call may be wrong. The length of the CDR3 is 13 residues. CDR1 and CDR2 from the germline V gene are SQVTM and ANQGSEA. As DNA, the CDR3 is TGCAGCGTTGAAATGGGGGGTGAAGGCGAGCAGTACTTC. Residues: CSVEMGGEGEQYF.

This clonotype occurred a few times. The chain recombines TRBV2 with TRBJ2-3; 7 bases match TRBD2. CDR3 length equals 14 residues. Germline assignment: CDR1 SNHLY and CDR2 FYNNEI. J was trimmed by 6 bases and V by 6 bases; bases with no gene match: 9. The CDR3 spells CASRGGSPTDTQYF. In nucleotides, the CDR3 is TGTGCCAGCAGGGGAGGGAGTCCAACGGATACGCAGTATTTT.

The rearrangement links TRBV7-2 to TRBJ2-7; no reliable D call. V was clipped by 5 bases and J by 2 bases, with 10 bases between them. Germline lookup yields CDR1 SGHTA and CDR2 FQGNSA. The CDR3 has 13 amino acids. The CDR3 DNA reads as TGTGCCAGCAGCCGACGGCGACCCTACGAGCAGTACTTC. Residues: CASSRRRPYEQYF.

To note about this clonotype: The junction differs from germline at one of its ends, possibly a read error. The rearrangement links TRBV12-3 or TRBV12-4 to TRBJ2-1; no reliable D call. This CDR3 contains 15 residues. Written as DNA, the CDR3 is TGTGCCAGCAGTTCAGACGCTGGCTCCTACAATGAGCAGTACTTT. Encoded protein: CASSSDAGSYNEQYF.

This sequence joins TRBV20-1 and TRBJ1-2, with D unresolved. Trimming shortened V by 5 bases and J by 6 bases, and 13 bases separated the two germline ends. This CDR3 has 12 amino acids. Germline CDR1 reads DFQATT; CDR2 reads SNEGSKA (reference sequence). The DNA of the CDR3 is TGCAGTGCTGAACTAGACCCACATGGCTACACCTTC. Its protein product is CSAELDPHGYTF.

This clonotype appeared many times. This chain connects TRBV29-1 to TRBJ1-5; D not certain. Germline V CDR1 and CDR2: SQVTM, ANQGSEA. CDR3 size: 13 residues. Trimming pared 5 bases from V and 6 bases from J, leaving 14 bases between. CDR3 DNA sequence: TGCAGCGTTCGTCGAGGGATCGGTCAGCCCCAGCATTTT. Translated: CSVRRGIGQPQHF. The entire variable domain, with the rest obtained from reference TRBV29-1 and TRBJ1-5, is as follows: SAVISQKPSRDICQRGTSLTIQCQVDSQVTMMFWYRQQPGQSLTLIATANQGSEATYESGFVIDKFPISRPNLTFSTLTVSNMSPEDSSIYLCSVRRGIGQPQHFGDGTRLSIL.

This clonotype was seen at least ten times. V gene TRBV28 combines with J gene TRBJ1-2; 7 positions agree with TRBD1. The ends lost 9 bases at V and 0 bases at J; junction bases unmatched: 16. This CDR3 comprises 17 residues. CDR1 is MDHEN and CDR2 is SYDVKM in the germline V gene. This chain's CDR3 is CASTNFDGTAANYGYTF. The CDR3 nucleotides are TGTGCCAGTACTAATTTCGACGGGACAGCAGCTAACTATGGCTACACCTTC.

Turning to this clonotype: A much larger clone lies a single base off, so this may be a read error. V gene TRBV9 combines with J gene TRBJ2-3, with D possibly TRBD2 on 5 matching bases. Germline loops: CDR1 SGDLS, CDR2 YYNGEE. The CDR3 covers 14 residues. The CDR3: CASSVDGVADTRYF. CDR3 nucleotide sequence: TGTGCCAGCAGCGTAGACGGGGTTGCAGATACGCGGTATTTT.

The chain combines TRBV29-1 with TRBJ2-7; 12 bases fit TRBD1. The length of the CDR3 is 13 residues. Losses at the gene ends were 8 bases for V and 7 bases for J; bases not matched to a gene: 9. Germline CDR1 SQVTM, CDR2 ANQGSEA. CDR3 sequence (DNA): TGCAGCTCCGCCGGGACAGGGGGCCGGGAGCAGTACTTC. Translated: CSSAGTGGREQYF.

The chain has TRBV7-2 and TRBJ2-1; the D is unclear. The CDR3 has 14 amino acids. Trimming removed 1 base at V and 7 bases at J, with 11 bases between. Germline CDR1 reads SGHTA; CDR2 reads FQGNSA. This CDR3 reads CASSLVALINEQFF. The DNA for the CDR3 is TGTGCCAGCAGCTTAGTTGCCCTTATAAATGAGCAGTTCTTC. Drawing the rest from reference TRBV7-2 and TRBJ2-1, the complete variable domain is GAGVSQSPSNKVTEKGKDVELRCDPISGHTALYWYRQSLGQGLEFLIYFQGNSAPDKSGLPSDRFSAERTGGSVSTLTIQRTQQEDSAVYLCASSLVALINEQFFGPGTRLTVL.

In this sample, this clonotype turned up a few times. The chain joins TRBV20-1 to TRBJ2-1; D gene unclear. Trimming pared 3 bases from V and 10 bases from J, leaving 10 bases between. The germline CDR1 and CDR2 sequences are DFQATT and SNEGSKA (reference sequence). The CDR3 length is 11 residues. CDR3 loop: CSARQMKEQFF. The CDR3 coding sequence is TGCAGTGCTAGGCAAATGAAAGAGCAGTTCTTC.

CDR3 loop: CATSRERGGALDTQYF. The DNA of the CDR3 is TGTGCCACCAGCAGAGAACGCGGGGGGGCTTTAGATACGCAGTATTTT. The V and J genes are TRBV15 and TRBJ2-3; TRBD2 agrees at 9 bases. The CDR3 sequence is 16 residues long. The ends lost 0 bases at V and 5 bases at J; junction bases unmatched: 6. The germline V gene encodes CDR1 LNHNV and CDR2 YYDKDF (reference sequence).

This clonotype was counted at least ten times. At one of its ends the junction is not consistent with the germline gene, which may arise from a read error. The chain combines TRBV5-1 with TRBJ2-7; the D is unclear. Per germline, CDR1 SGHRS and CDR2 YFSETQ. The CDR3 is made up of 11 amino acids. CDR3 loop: CASSLNYEQYF. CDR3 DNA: TGTGCCAGCAGTCTTAACTACGAGCAGTACTTC.

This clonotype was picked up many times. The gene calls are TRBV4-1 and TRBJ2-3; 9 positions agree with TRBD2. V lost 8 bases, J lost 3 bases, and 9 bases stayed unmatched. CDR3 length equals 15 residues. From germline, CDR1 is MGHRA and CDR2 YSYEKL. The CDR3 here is CASGPKAGGTDTQYF. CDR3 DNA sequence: TGCGCCAGCGGACCCAAAGCGGGGGGAACAGATACGCAGTATTTT.

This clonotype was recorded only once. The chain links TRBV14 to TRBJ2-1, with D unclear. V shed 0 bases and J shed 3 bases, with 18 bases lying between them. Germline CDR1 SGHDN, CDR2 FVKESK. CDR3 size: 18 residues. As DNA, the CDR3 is TGTGCCAGCAGCCAAGAGGCTGGTGGCGCGGCCTTCTACAATGAGCAGTTCTTC. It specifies CASSQEAGGAAFYNEQFF.

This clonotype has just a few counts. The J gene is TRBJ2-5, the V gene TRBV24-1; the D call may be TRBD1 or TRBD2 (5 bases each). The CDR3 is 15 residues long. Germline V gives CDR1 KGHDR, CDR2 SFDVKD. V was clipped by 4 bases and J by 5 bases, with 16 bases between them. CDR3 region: CATSDIGAPGETQYF. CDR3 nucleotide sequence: TGTGCCACCAGTGACATCGGGGCCCCGGGGGAGACCCAGTACTTC.